These 8 T cell receptor beta chains originate from one sample sequenced in a study of blood T cell repertoires in COVID-19. Profiling relied on immunoSEQ multiplex PCR, and the TCRdb table lists in-frame clones only, not all of them. The table has 50,000 to 60,000 clones, approximately 84% seen once. Sequencing input: peripheral blood. These TCRs come from a man at least 80 years old with COVID-19, enrolled during active disease.

This clone has just one count. J is TRBJ1-1 and V is TRBV12-3 or TRBV12-4; D remains ambiguous. This CDR3 contains 12 residues. Trimming stripped 6 bases from V and 3 bases from J, with 8 bases between. CDR3 nucleotides: TGTGCCAGCAGAACTACATACACTGAAGCTTTCTTT. Protein sequence: CASRTTYTEAFF.

The rearrangement links TRBV3-1 (or the pseudogene TRBV3-2) to TRBJ1-5; D unresolved. Germline V gene sequence: CDR1 LGHDT, CDR2 YNNKEL (reference sequence). V was cut by 0 bases and J by 3 bases, with 9 bases left in between. This CDR3 is 15 amino acids long. DNA of the CDR3: TGTGCCAGCAGCCAAGATAGCAAGCCCAATCAGCCCCAGCATTTT. This sequence encodes CASSQDSKPNQPQHF.

The rearrangement links TRBV2 to TRBJ2-3, with 9 positions matching TRBD1. This CDR3 has 14 amino acids. CDR1 and CDR2 (germline): SNHLY, FYNNEI. The J segment lost 6 bases and the V segment lost 6 bases, leaving 7 bases of the junction unmatched. CDR3 region: CASSEDRGEDTQYF. The DNA for the CDR3 is TGTGCCAGCAGCGAGGACAGGGGAGAGGATACGCAGTATTTT.

With respect to this clone: Other DNA sequences in this sample translate to the same CDR3. V and J are TRBV5-1 and TRBJ2-3; D might be TRBD2 (6 bases). Germline values: CDR1 SGHRS, CDR2 YFSETQ. Trimming stripped 0 bases from V and 0 bases from J, with 11 bases between. The CDR3 consists of 16 residues. Here the CDR3 DNA reads TGCGCCAGCAGCTTGGCCGGGGGTCCTAGCACAGATACGCAGTATTTT. Translated: CASSLAGGPSTDTQYF.

In DNA form, the CDR3 reads TGTGCCATCAGGGCCGGACAGGGGTCCTATAATTCACCCCTCCACTTT. Residues: CAIRAGQGSYNSPLHF. The chain joins TRBV10-3 to TRBJ1-6; 9 positions agree with TRBD1. V was clipped by 6 bases and J by 1 base; unmatched bases: 4. Germline V gives CDR1 ENHRY, CDR2 SYGVKD. The CDR3 has 16 amino acids.

V gene TRBV5-6 combines with J gene TRBJ2-7; a weak D match, TRBD2 (6 bases). V was clipped by 1 base and J by 5 bases, with 13 bases between them. Germline CDR1 is SGHDT and CDR2 is YYEEEE. The CDR3 covers 14 residues. In nucleotides, the CDR3 is TGTGCCAGCAGCTTGCGACTAGTTCTGAACGAGCAGTACTTC. The encoded protein is CASSLRLVLNEQYF.

The genes are TRBV2 and TRBJ1-2, with a weak D call TRBD1 (5 bases). Trimming removed 0 bases at V and 2 bases at J, with 13 bases between. Germline assignment: CDR1 SNHLY and CDR2 FYNNEI. The CDR3 loop spans 16 amino acids. This chain's CDR3 is CASSEAGGTANYGYTF. The CDR3 DNA reads TGTGCCAGCAGTGAAGCGGGGGGGACCGCCAACTATGGCTACACCTTC.

The chain employs TRBV25-1 and TRBJ1-2; D gene unclear. CDR1 is MGHDK and CDR2 is SYGVNS in the germline V gene. Trimming removed 1 base at V and 8 bases at J, with 5 bases between. CDR3 length: 11 amino acids. The CDR3 loop is CASSESEGYTF. For the CDR3, the DNA is TGTGCCAGCAGTGAATCCGAGGGCTACACCTTC.